A selection of T cell receptor beta chains follows, all from one sample in a study of blood T cell repertoires in COVID-19. TCRdb's copy holds only in-frame clones and misses some; the assay was immunoSEQ multiplex PCR. The data contain approximately 350,000 clones, 75% to 90% of them seen just once; the ten biggest clones take up around 7.5%. Material for sequencing was peripheral blood. The receptors shown here come from an older woman with COVID-19, enrolled during active disease. CDR3s include the opening cysteine and the closing phenylalanine or tryptophan. Each record gives: J gene, D gene, clone size, V gene, CDR3 DNA, CDR3 protein. D genes are given only for firm matches. Clone size is stated in some rows and not others, as once, few, many or a class when expanded.

>TRBJ2-1|.|.|TRBV5-6
TGTGCCAGTCACAAATCCTACAATGAGCAGTTCTTC
CASHKSYNEQFF
>TRBJ2-2|.|few|TRBV4-1
TGCGCCAGCAGCCAACTCGGACAGAAAGCCACCGGGGAGCTGTTTTTT
CASSQLGQKATGELFF
>TRBJ2-3|.|.|TRBV5-1
TGCGCCAGTCGTCTAGCGATATGGGATACGCAGTATTTT
CASRLAIWDTQYF
>TRBJ2-1|TRBD2|.|TRBV11-2
TGTGCCAGCGAGCGGACTAGCGGAAATGAGCAGTTCTTC
CASERTSGNEQFF
>TRBJ2-1|.|.|TRBV7-9
TGTGCCAGCAGCCTTATCGGGCGGGACAGAATTTTTGGTGAGCAGTTCTTC
CASSLIGRDRIFGEQFF
>TRBJ2-7|.|.|TRBV19
TGTGCCAGTAGCCCAGACAGGTGGAATTCCTACGAGCAGTACTTC
CASSPDRWNSYEQYF
>TRBJ1-1|.|once|TRBV15
TGTGCCACCAGTAGAGATCAGGGTTGGGCTTTCTTT
CATSRDQGWAFF
>TRBJ1-3|.|.|TRBV5-1
TGCGCCAGCAGCTTGTCAGAGGACACCATATATTTT
CASSLSEDTIYF
>TRBJ1-2|.|.|TRBV6-5
TGTGCCAGCCTAGGGACGGGGGGACGCTTTGGCTACACCTTC
CASLGTGGRFGYTF
>TRBJ1-5|.|.|TRBV3-1/TRBV3-2
TGTGCCAGCAGCTGTGTGCTTTTTTGGCATCATCAGCCCCAGCATTTT
CASSCVLFWHHQPQHF
>TRBJ1-1|.|.|TRBV12-3/TRBV12-4
TGTGCCAGCAGCCATCTCAGGGCCAGTGAAGCTTTCTTT
CASSHLRASEAFF
>TRBJ2-5|TRBD1|once|TRBV5-1
TGCGCCAGCAGCTCGTGGACAGGCCAAGAGACCCAGTACTTC
CASSSWTGQETQYF
>TRBJ2-7|TRBD1|many|TRBV25-1
TGTGCCAGCAGACCGAAAGGTCCAGGGGGCGCCTACGAGCAGTACTTC
CASRPKGPGGAYEQYF
>TRBJ2-2|TRBD1|.|TRBV4-1
TGCGCCAGCAGCCTGCAGGGGGCGATTGGGACCGGGGAGCTGTTTTTT
CASSLQGAIGTGELFF
>TRBJ2-2|.|.|TRBV19
TGTGCCAGCACCGCGACAGGACCCACCGGGGAGCTGTTTTTT
CASTATGPTGELFF
>TRBJ2-7|TRBD1|.|TRBV27
TGTGCCAGCAGTCCAGGGACAGGGGGGAGGTACGAGCAGTACTTC
CASSPGTGGRYEQYF
>TRBJ2-7|TRBD1|.|TRBV9
TGTGCCAGCAGCGCGGGACAGCCCTACGAGCAGTACTTC
CASSAGQPYEQYF
>TRBJ2-5|TRBD1|.|TRBV5-1
TGCGCCAGCAGCTTGGCAGGGGGCAGGGAGACCCAGTACTTC
CASSLAGGRETQYF
>TRBJ2-7|.|few|TRBV29-1
TGCAGCGTTGCCGGACTCCACGGCGAGCAGTACTTC
CSVAGLHGEQYF
>TRBJ2-5|TRBD1|once|TRBV15
TGTGCCACCAGATCGAACAGGGGAAAAGAGACCCAGTACTTC
CATRSNRGKETQYF
>TRBJ1-5|TRBD1|.|TRBV9
TGTGCCAGAAAACCCTTACAGGGGAGATGCAATCAGCCCCAGCATTTT
CARKPLQGRCNQPQHF
>TRBJ2-7|TRBD2|.|TRBV5-1
TGCGCCAGCAGCCTACGGACTAGCGGGGCATACTACGAGCAGTACTTC
CASSLRTSGAYYEQYF
>TRBJ1-5|.|.|TRBV19
TGTGCCAGTAGTATTGCAGGTGGAAATCAGCCCCAGCATTTT
CASSIAGGNQPQHF
>TRBJ2-7|.|.|TRBV10-3
TGTGCCATCAGTGAGGAGGCCGGCTCCTACGAGCAGTACTTC
CAISEEAGSYEQYF
>TRBJ1-2|.|.|TRBV5-1
TGCGCCAGCAGCTTGCAAGGAGCTGGCTACACCTTC
CASSLQGAGYTF
>TRBJ2-1|.|.|TRBV11-3
TGTGCCAGCAGCTTATACTATGGCGGGGAGCTCGATGAGCAGTTCTTC
CASSLYYGGELDEQFF
>TRBJ2-1|TRBD2|.|TRBV6-5
TGTGCCAGCAGTCTAGCGGGGAGCTCCTACAATGAGCAGTTCTTC
CASSLAGSSYNEQFF
>TRBJ2-1|TRBD2|.|TRBV7-3
TGTGCCAGCAGCTACCTAGCGGGGGGATACAATGAGCAGTTCTTC
CASSYLAGGYNEQFF
>TRBJ2-6|.|once|TRBV2
TGTGCCAGCAGTGAATTGCGGGGGCCCCCATGCGTCCTGACTTTC
CASSELRGPPCVLTF
>TRBJ2-7|TRBD2|.|TRBV12-3/TRBV12-4
TGTGCCAGCAGTTTCGGCGGGGGCTACGAGCAGTACTTC
CASSFGGGYEQYF
>TRBJ2-7|TRBD2|.|TRBV7-9
TGTGCCAGCAGCAAAAGCGGGGGGTCGGACTACGAGCAGTACTTC
CASSKSGGSDYEQYF
>TRBJ1-1|.|few|TRBV5-1
TGCGCCAGCAGCGACGACTTGAACACTGAAGCTTTCTTT
CASSDDLNTEAFF
>TRBJ1-3|.|few|TRBV2
TGTGCCAGCAGCGATCTAGGGGTTACAGGAAACACCATATATTTT
CASSDLGVTGNTIYF
>TRBJ1-2|TRBD1|few|TRBV4-3
TGCGCCAGCAGCCAAGACAGGGGGAACTATGGCTACACCTTC
CASSQDRGNYGYTF
>TRBJ1-2|TRBD1|.|TRBV15
TGTGCCACCAGCAGAGGGACAGGGGGCAACTATGGCTACACCTTC
CATSRGTGGNYGYTF
>TRBJ2-1|TRBD2|.|TRBV11-3
TGTGCCAGCAGCTCCGGGACTAGCGGGGGCTACAATGAGCAGTTCTTC
CASSSGTSGGYNEQFF
>TRBJ2-1|TRBD2|.|TRBV27
TGTGCCAGCAGTTTTTGGTCGAGCGGGGGGGTAAACAATGAGCAGTTCTTC
CASSFWSSGGVNNEQFF
>TRBJ1-1|.|few|TRBV11-3
TGTGCCAGCAGCCCTAGCGGGTCGAACACTGAAGCTTTCTTT
CASSPSGSNTEAFF
>TRBJ2-1|TRBD2|.|TRBV4-3
TGCGCCAGCAGCCAAGCTGGGGGGGGTCACAATGAGCAGTTCTTC
CASSQAGGGHNEQFF
>TRBJ1-5|TRBD1|once|TRBV27
TGTGCCAGCAGTTCCAGTCTTACCGACAGGGTTGGCCAGCCCCAGCATTTT
CASSSSLTDRVGQPQHF
>TRBJ1-3|.|.|TRBV9
TGTGCCAGCAGCGTATTTAGGGGAGGCCACACCATATATTTT
CASSVFRGGHTIYF
>TRBJ2-5|.|.|TRBV7-8
TGTGCCAGCAGGGAGACGGGGGGCCGGGAGACCCAGTACTTC
CASRETGGRETQYF
>TRBJ2-1|TRBD2|.|TRBV3-1/TRBV3-2
TGTGCCAGCAGCCAAGTTCCCGGGGGACTAGCGGGATACAATGAGCAGTTCTTC
CASSQVPGGLAGYNEQFF
>TRBJ1-2|TRBD1|.|TRBV6-5
TGTGCCAGCAGTTACAAACCCAATACAGGGGATGGCTACACCTTC
CASSYKPNTGDGYTF
>TRBJ2-3|TRBD1|.|TRBV10-3
TGTGCCATTGCACAGGGGTGGGGCACAGATACGCAGTATTTT
CAIAQGWGTDTQYF